The 21 T cell receptor beta chains below were found in one sample sequenced in a study of tissue T cells after allogeneic stem cell transplantation. TCRdb keeps only in-frame clones here, not all; method: immunoSEQ multiplex PCR. The sample holds about 22,000 clones, approximately 77% seen once. Sequencing was performed on spleen. Receptor source: a female BALB/c mouse in good health. Mouse MHC haplotype: H2-d.

Notes on this clone: All gene names here are mouse names. The CDR3 end lies 1 residue beyond the end of the read and is filled in from the germline J gene. The V call is TRBV31, the J call TRBJ1-4, with a possible D match to TRBD1 (5 bases). This CDR3 contains 13 residues. V lost 0 bases and J lost 7, with 9 bases in between. CDR1 GKSSPN and CDR2 SITVG come from the germline V gene. The CDR3 reads CAWSLEGTERLFF. The part of the CDR3 DNA that was read is TGTGCCTGGAGTCTAGAGGGGACCGAAAGATTATTT. Drawing the rest from reference TRBV31 and TRBJ1-4, the complete variable domain is AQTIHQWPVAEIKAVGSPLSLGCTIKGKSSPNLYWYWQATGGTLQQLFYSITVGQVESVVQLNLSASRPKDDQFILSTEKLLLSHSGFYLCAWSLEGTERLFFGHGTKLSVL.

This clone was observed a few times. Any gene name here is a mouse gene name. The missing CDR3 end, 1 residue past where the read stops, is filled in from the germline J gene. The rearrangement joins TRBV13-2 to TRBJ1-3, with D uncertain. CDR1 is NNHNN and CDR2 is SYGAGS in the germline V gene (reference sequence). Trimming took off 2 bases at V and 0 bases at J, with 6 bases between the two ends. The CDR3 is 14 amino acids. The sequenced part of the CDR3 DNA is TGTGCCAGCGGTGAAAGGGTTTCTGGAAATACGCTCTAT. Amino acid sequence: CASGERVSGNTLY. The CDR3 in its entirety is CASGERVSGNTLYF.

On this clone itself: The gene symbols are mouse symbols. The CDR3 extends 1 residue past the end of the read, so its final part is completed from the germline J gene. The chain is built from TRBV16 and TRBJ2-3; 9 nucleotides match TRBD1. With 1 base clipped from V and 0 bases from J, the junction kept 2 bases outside the gene matches. The length of the CDR3 is 16 residues. Germline CDR1 reads SGHSA; CDR2 reads FRNQAP. CDR3 in amino acids: CASSLVDRGSAETLYF. The CDR3 bases that were read are TGTGCAAGCAGCTTAGTGGACAGGGGAAGTGCAGAAACGCTGTAT. Based on the CDR3 plus reference TRBV16 and TRBJ2-3, the full variable domain is NAGVIQTPRHKVTGKGQEATLWCEPISGHSAVFWYRQTIVQGLEFLTYFRNQAPIDDSGMPKERFSAQMPNQSHSTLKIQSTQPQDSAVYLCASSLVDRGSAETLYFGSGTRLTVL.

With respect to this clone: Here the gene names and germline are mouse. Coverage ceases 1 residue before the CDR3 finishes, and the germline J gene fills in the end. The genes are TRBV20 and TRBJ2-7, with TRBD1 matching over 9 bases. CDR1 and CDR2 from the germline V gene are GFQATS and STVNSAI. Trimming removed 5 bases from V and 1 base from J; junction bases left unmatched: 3. This CDR3 contains 13 residues. Partial CDR3 DNA: TGTGGTGCTGGGGGACAGGGTTCCTATGAACAGTAC. Amino acids: CGAGGQGSYEQY. The entire CDR3 protein is CGAGGQGSYEQYF.

For this clone: The gene symbols are mouse symbols. The DNA ends 1 residue before the CDR3 does, and the rest of the CDR3 is filled in from the germline J gene. The V call is TRBV13-2, the J call TRBJ2-4; possible D gene TRBD1, 6 bases. The V gene lost 5 bases and the J gene lost 0 bases, with 10 bases spanning the gap. CDR1 is NNHNN, CDR2 SYGAGS, per germline (reference sequence). The CDR3 sequence is 14 residues long. The DNA read from the CDR3 is TGTGCCAGCGGCCAACAGGGCAGTCAAAACACCTTGTAC. This sequence encodes CASGQQGSQNTLY. The CDR3, in full, reads CASGQQGSQNTLYF.

Concerning this clone itself: The genes and germline here are from mouse. The covered CDR3 bases are TGTGCCAGCAGTACCGGGACGGACAACCAGGCTCCGCTT. It yields the protein CASSTGTDNQAPL. The entire CDR3 reads CASSTGTDNQAPLF. The chain has TRBV19 and TRBJ1-5; D perhaps matches TRBD1 (5 bases). The CDR3 goes on 1 residue after the read ends, and that part is filled in from the germline J gene. Germline CDR1 reads FNHDT; CDR2 reads SITEND (reference sequence). V lost 3 bases to trimming and J lost 2 bases, with 9 bases between them. The CDR3 sequence is 14 residues long. The full variable domain, rest sourced from reference TRBV19 and TRBJ1-5, is GGIITQTPKFLIGQEGQKLTLKCQQNFNHDTMYWYRQDSGKGLRLIYYSITENDLQKGDLSEGYDASREKKSSFSLTVTSAQKNEMAVFLCASSTGTDNQAPLFGEGTRLSVL.

Concerning this clone itself: Gene labels here are mouse ones. The read halts 1 residue ahead of the CDR3 end, with the missing end drawn from the germline J gene. V is TRBV1 and J is TRBJ2-7, with 10 bases lining up with TRBD2. The junction had 0 bases not matched to a gene; V was cut back by 0 bases and J by 4 bases. Germline CDR1 NSQYPW, CDR2 LRSPGD (reference sequence). The CDR3 is made up of 14 amino acids. Partial CDR3 DNA: TGCACCTGCAGTGCAGAGGGACTGGGGTATGAACAGTAC. It specifies CTCSAEGLGYEQY. The whole CDR3 protein is CTCSAEGLGYEQYF.

This clone was counted a few times. The genes and germline here are from mouse. The read ends 1 residue early relative to the CDR3; the germline J gene fills the gap. The rearrangement uses TRBV19 and TRBJ2-7, with no clear D. Looked up from germline, CDR1 is FNHDT and CDR2 is SITEND (reference sequence). The ends were cut back, 3 bases at V and 2 bases at J, with 15 bases in the middle. The CDR3 length is 15 residues. CDR3 loop: CASSTPRGRTYEQYF. The CDR3 bases that were read are TGTGCCAGCAGTACCCCCCGCGGGAGGACCTATGAACAGTAC.

This clone was seen more than once but under ten times. The germline and genes are mouse ones. The read stops 1 residue short of the end of the CDR3; the missing end is completed from the germline J gene. V is TRBV4 and J is TRBJ2-7, with D perhaps TRBD1 (7 bases). Germline V gene lookup returns CDR1 LGHDT and CDR2 YNNKQL (reference sequence). V was clipped by 4 bases and J by 4 bases, with 11 bases between them. This CDR3 is built from 13 residues. The sequenced part of the CDR3 DNA is TGTGCCAGCAGCTCGGCAGGGGGGTATGAACAGTAC. Translated: CASSSAGGYEQY. The entire CDR3 is CASSSAGGYEQYF.

Comment on this clone: Here the gene names and germline are mouse. The CDR3 end is not reached by the read, which stops 1 residue before it; the germline J gene fills it in. This chain connects TRBV13-2 to TRBJ2-7, with 7 bases lining up with TRBD1. The V and J ends lost 2 bases and 7 bases, in that order; junction bases with no gene match: 6. The germline V gene encodes CDR1 NNHNN and CDR2 SYGAGS (reference sequence). The CDR3 contains 13 residues. The CDR3 region is CASGESTGREQYF. Partial CDR3 DNA: TGTGCCAGCGGTGAATCGACAGGGCGCGAACAGTAC.

This clone has a handful of counts. Genes here carry mouse names. The CDR3 goes on 1 residue after the read ends, and that part is filled in from the germline J gene. This chain joins TRBV13-3 and TRBJ2-1; 8 nucleotides align to TRBD2. The germline CDR1 and CDR2 sequences are NNHDY and SYVADS. CDR3 size: 17 residues. With V trimmed by 0 bases and J by 1 base, 6 bases remained unmatched. The CDR3 here is CASSDAWWGGNYAEQFF. CDR3 DNA (partial): TGTGCCAGCAGTGATGCATGGTGGGGGGGAAACTATGCTGAGCAGTTC.

About this clone: Genes here carry mouse names. The CDR3 reads CASSQEDTNTEVFF. CDR3 DNA, as far as it was read: TGTGCCAGCAGCCAAGAGGACACAAACACAGAAGTCTTC. J is TRBJ1-1 and V is TRBV5; tentative D call: TRBD1 (5 bases). The DNA ends 1 residue before the CDR3 does, and the rest of the CDR3 is filled in from the germline J gene. V was clipped by 0 bases and J by 0 bases, with 5 bases between them. The CDR3 has 14 amino acids. The V gene's germline CDR1 is LGHNA and CDR2 YNLKQL (reference sequence).

Comment on this clone: The germline and genes are mouse ones. Read data end 1 residue before the CDR3 end; the end is taken from the germline J gene. V gene TRBV26 combines with J gene TRBJ2-7, with no clear D. V was pared by 8 bases and J by 6 bases, with 5 bases between. Germline values: CDR1 KGHPV, CDR2 FQNQEV (reference sequence). This CDR3 region has 9 residues. This CDR3 is CASEGEQYF. The CDR3 DNA, read in part, is TGTGCCAGCGAGGGTGAACAGTAC.

Notes on this clone: The gene names given are mouse names. The observed sequence ends 1 residue before the CDR3 terminus, with the missing tail filled in from the germline J gene. This rearrangement joins TRBV2 to TRBJ2-4; 7 bases are shared with TRBD2. The V segment lost 4 bases and the J segment 3 bases; nucleotides outside the gene matches: 7. The CDR3 contains 15 residues. Germline assignment: CDR1 LGHNA and CDR2 YSYQKL. CDR3 DNA, as far as it was read: TGTGCCAGCAGCCTAAGAGTGGGGGGACAAAACACCTTGTAC. Protein product: CASSLRVGGQNTLY. The CDR3 in full is CASSLRVGGQNTLYF.

This clone was seen a few times. All gene names here are mouse names. The chain's CDR3 is CASSVDRVEQYF. The sequenced part of the CDR3 DNA is TGTGCTAGCAGTGTGGACAGGGTGGAACAGTAC. This chain links TRBV29 with TRBJ2-7, with 8 bases identical to TRBD1. The read finishes 1 residue shy of the CDR3 end, and the germline J gene is used to complete it. Germline V gene lookup returns CDR1 MSHET and CDR2 SYDVDS. The CDR3 is 12 amino acids. Unmatched junction bases numbered 4, after V lost 5 bases and J lost 7 bases.

The table lists this clone with a few counts. The genes are named according to mouse. The CDR3 end lies 1 residue beyond the end of the read and is filled in from the germline J gene. The chain carries TRBV4 and TRBJ1-5; TRBD1 matches at 10 bases. There are 14 residues in the CDR3. J gave up 4 bases and V 5 bases, and 2 bases lay outside the gene matches. Germline lookup yields CDR1 LGHDT and CDR2 YNNKQL (reference sequence). The chain's CDR3 is CASSPDRGNQAPLF. The part of the CDR3 DNA that was read is TGTGCCAGCAGCCCGGACAGGGGGAACCAGGCTCCGCTT. Based on the CDR3 plus reference TRBV4 and TRBJ1-5, the full variable domain is ETAVFQTPNYHVTQVGNEVSFNCKQTLGHDTMYWYKQDSKKLLKIMFSYNNKQLIVNETVPRRFSPQSSDKAHLNLRIKSVEPEDSAVYLCASSPDRGNQAPLFGEGTRLSVL.

As to this clone: Germline and genes here are mouse. The read halts 1 residue ahead of the CDR3 end, with the missing end drawn from the germline J gene. The chain is built from TRBV1 and TRBJ1-4; 12 nucleotides align to TRBD1. The trim removed 3 bases at V and 3 bases at J, leaving 5 bases unmatched. The germline V gene has CDR1 NSQYPW and CDR2 LRSPGD (reference sequence). The CDR3 has 17 residues. CDR3 DNA (partial): TGCACCTGCAGTGCGCTCGGGACAGGGGGCGCCAACGAAAGATTATTT. Amino acids: CTCSALGTGGANERLF. From start to end, the CDR3 is CTCSALGTGGANERLFF.

On this clone itself: Genes and germline are mouse. From the germline J gene comes the end of the CDR3, since the read stops 1 residue before it. V usage is TRBV29 and J usage is TRBJ2-7, with D unclear. CDR1 and CDR2 from the germline V gene are MSHET and SYDVDS. This CDR3 spans 12 amino acids. V shed 3 bases and J shed 3 bases, with 6 bases lying between them. CDR3 DNA (partial): TGTGCTAGCAGTTTCGACCGCTATGAACAGTAC. Translation gives CASSFDRYEQY. The whole CDR3 region reads CASSFDRYEQYF.

Turning to this clone: These gene names are mouse names. The missing CDR3 end, 1 residue past where the read stops, is filled in from the germline J gene. The chain is built from TRBV4 and TRBJ2-2; TRBD2 might be the D (6 bases). This CDR3 has 15 amino acids. CDR1 is LGHDT and CDR2 is YNNKQL in the germline V gene (reference sequence). V was cut by 3 bases and J by 1 base, with 9 bases left in between. Incomplete CDR3 DNA: TGTGCCAGCAGCTACTGGGGATTAAACACCGGGCAGCTCTAC. It yields the protein CASSYWGLNTGQLY. From start to end, the CDR3 is CASSYWGLNTGQLYF. Complete variable domain (other parts from reference TRBV4 and TRBJ2-2): ETAVFQTPNYHVTQVGNEVSFNCKQTLGHDTMYWYKQDSKKLLKIMFSYNNKQLIVNETVPRRFSPQSSDKAHLNLRIKSVEPEDSAVYLCASSYWGLNTGQLYFGEGSKLTVL.

This clone was seen a few times. The genes are named according to mouse. The CDR3 region is CASSDARVGNTLYF. CDR3 DNA (partial): TGTGCCAGCAGTGATGCCAGGGTCGGAAATACGCTCTAT. The chain links TRBV13-3 to TRBJ1-3, with TRBD1 as a possible D gene (5 bases). The CDR3 end falls 1 residue outside the read, so it is completed with the germline J gene. The germline gives CDR1 NNHDY, CDR2 SYVADS. V lost 0 bases and J 4 bases, leaving 8 bases between the germline ends. The CDR3 is made up of 14 amino acids.

For this clone: Genes here carry mouse names. With the read ending 1 residue before the CDR3 end, the germline J gene is used to fill in that end. The gene calls are TRBV1 and TRBJ2-2; either TRBD1 or TRBD2 may supply D (5 bases each). CDR1 NSQYPW and CDR2 LRSPGD come from the germline V gene (reference sequence). Trimming took 4 bases from V and 4 from J, leaving 10 bases between them. This CDR3 is built from 14 residues. The sequenced part of the CDR3 DNA is TGCACCTGCAGTGGCAGGGACGGCACCGGGCAGCTCTAC. Amino acids: CTCSGRDGTGQLY. The entire CDR3 reads CTCSGRDGTGQLYF.